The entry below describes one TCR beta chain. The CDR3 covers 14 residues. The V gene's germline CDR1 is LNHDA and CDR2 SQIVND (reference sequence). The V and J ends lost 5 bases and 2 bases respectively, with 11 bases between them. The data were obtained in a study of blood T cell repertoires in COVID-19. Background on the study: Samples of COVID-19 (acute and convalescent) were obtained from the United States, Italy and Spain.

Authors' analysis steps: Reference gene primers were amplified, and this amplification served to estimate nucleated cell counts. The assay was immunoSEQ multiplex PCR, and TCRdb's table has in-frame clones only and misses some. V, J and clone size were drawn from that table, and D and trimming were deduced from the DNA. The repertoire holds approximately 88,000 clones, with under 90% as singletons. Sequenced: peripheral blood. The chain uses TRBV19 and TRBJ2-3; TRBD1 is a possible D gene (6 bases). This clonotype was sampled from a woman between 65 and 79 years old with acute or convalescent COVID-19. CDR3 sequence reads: CASSPDRFTDTQYF. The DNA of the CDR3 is TGTGCCAGTAGTCCGGACAGATTCACAGATACGCAGTATTTT.